This TCR beta chain was recorded in a study of T cell clonality in common variable immunodeficiency (dated by TCRdb to about 2015). Equivalent amounts of genomic DNA from CVID and control samples were used as sequencing input. For every sample, a 60 bp segment covering the rearranged TCRbeta CDR3 region was amplified and then sequenced. The immunoSEQ assay, a bias-corrected multiplex PCR with high-throughput sequencing, was employed for TCRbeta amplification. In the authors' own workflow: Each unique nucleotide sequence was treated as a clone and annotated with V, D and J genes, copy number and frequency. Sequences were labeled productive if in frame, and non-productive if out of frame or containing stop codons. Clonality was calculated from Shannon's entropy as previously described. The predicted amino acid sequences of productive clones were used to derive the mean CDR3 Kyte-Doolittle hydropathy. The R hclust function was used to hierarchically cluster scaled V gene usage with Manhattan distance and complete linkage. To assess clone sharing by CDR3 amino acid sequence, 12 repertoires per group were resampled over 100 rounds. The repertoires were searched for about 68 published EBV-specific TCRbeta sequences and 200 to 300 published CMV-specific TCRbeta sequences. A couple of CVID samples that yielded fewer than 10,000 sequences were excluded from the analysis, so 35 to 50 CVID repertoires were retained. Drawn from immuneACCESS, this table holds only the in-frame rearrangements with V and J called that TCRdb kept. Clones are partly lost; checked studies trace under half to an unresolved V gene and leave the rest unexplained. The V and J calls and the clone size are those of that table, but D and trimming were determined from the DNA. For this sample, about 42,000 clones are listed, none of them singletons. The ten top clones hold 5.5% to 7% of the sample.

Here is what the overall study found, with its caveats: CVID TCRbeta sequences were reported to have fewer deletions and N-nucleotide insertions and to lack highly modified clones with 13 or more V deletions. The authors noted that sequencing repertoires of T cell subpopulations would be needed to clarify what caused the increased clonality in CVID. TCRbeta clonality was higher in CVID subjects than in healthy controls (t-test p = 0.018), and the increase was most characteristic of about a third of subjects. Differences among patients in the CVID cohort limited the correlations between repertoire features and clinical complications. Fewer TCRbeta clones were shared among CVID subjects than among healthy controls (p < 0.0001). Even though DNA input was equal, the average per sample came to about 81,820 unique sequences for controls compared with about 31,547 for CVID samples.

This clone has a count of ten or more. Its cognate antigen has yet to be identified. The CDR3 end lies 3 residues beyond the end of the read and is filled in from the germline J gene. Standard criteria, namely reduction of serum IgG, IgA and/or IgM below the normal range together with specific antibody deficiency, were applied for the diagnosis of CVID. There were 44 subjects in the CVID group (roughly 30 male and 15 or so female), ranging in age from about 8 to 64 years, with a mean age of roughly 40. Most CVID patients and most healthy controls were of Caucasian heritage. At the time of study participation, every CVID subject had been on replacement immunoglobulin therapy for at least one year. When blood was collected, none of the CVID subjects were ill or on immunomodulatory or immunosuppressive medication. Heparinized peripheral whole blood samples of about 4.5 to 8 ml were collected from each donor. Genomic DNA from adults with common variable immune deficiency (CVID) and from healthy adult controls was used to sequence TCRbeta CDR3 repertoires. Diluted blood was subjected to density centrifugation over Hypaque 1077 or Ficoll-Paque for isolation of peripheral blood mononuclear cells. Unsorted mononuclear cells served as the source of genomic DNA, which was extracted either by Qiagen column purification or by a centrifugation-based method.

The CDR3 runs 15 amino acids, cysteine and phenylalanine included. Part of the CDR3 DNA is given, 36 bases translated from base 1. The germline V gene (reference sequence) yields LNHDA for CDR1 and SQIVND for CDR2. The V end loses 5 bases and the J end loses 2 bases, and a stretch of 14 bases separates them. What was sequenced was peripheral blood mononuclear cells. This TCR derives from a human donor with common variable immunodeficiency. The chain was built from TRBV19 and TRBJ2-3; a weak D assignment points to TRBD2 (5 bases agree). The CDR3 loop reads CASSPGILPTDTQYF. The covered CDR3 bases are TGTGCCAGTAGTCCGGGGATTCTGCCCACAGATACG.